These 11 T cell receptor beta chains were sequenced from one sample in a study of read filtering for tumor transcriptome and immune sequencing. The library was built from around 380 ng RNA with molecular barcoded adaptors for alpha/delta and beta/gamma chains. TCRdb fed the reads into MiXCR, producing one record per CDR3 protein. The sample yields tens of thousands of distinct CDR3 sequences, around a fifth seen once. The sample comprised a population of CD138-negative cells sorted from bone marrow. These receptors were collected from a donor at least 40 years old with multiple myeloma.

On this clonotype itself: A much larger clone lies a single base off, so this may be a read error. Written as DNA, the CDR3 is TGCGCCAGCAGCCTGGGACAGGGGCCAAAGACCCAGTACTTC. Translation gives CASSLGQGPKTQYF. V usage is TRBV5-1 and J usage is TRBJ2-5; 10 bases agree with TRBD1. The CDR3 is made up of 14 amino acids. J gave up 6 bases and V 4 bases, and 6 bases lay outside the gene matches. Germline CDR1 and CDR2: SGHRS and YFSETQ.

This clonotype was picked up many times. The rearrangement uses TRBV20-1 and TRBJ2-7; D remains unclear. Deletions cut 0 bases from V and 0 bases from J, with 12 bases between. Germline assignment: CDR1 DFQATT and CDR2 SNEGSKA (reference sequence). This CDR3 is built from 15 residues. The CDR3 bases are TGCAGTGCTAGAGAAGGACGGGTTAACTCCTACGAGCAGTACTTC. This encodes CSAREGRVNSYEQYF.

V usage is TRBV29-1 and J usage is TRBJ2-7, with D perhaps matching TRBD2 (6 bases). The CDR3 is 13 amino acids. The V gene lost 6 bases and the J gene lost 0 bases, with 12 bases spanning the gap. From germline, CDR1 is SQVTM and CDR2 ANQGSEA. CDR3: CSVIDGSSYEQYF. In DNA form, the CDR3 reads TGCAGCGTGATCGACGGGAGCTCCTACGAGCAGTACTTC.

A remark on this clonotype: At one end the junction does not follow the germline gene, possibly because of a read error. This sequence joins TRBV5-1 and TRBJ2-1, with 10 positions matching TRBD2. Germline CDR1 reads SGHRS; CDR2 reads YFSETQ. The CDR3 sequence is 15 residues long. The CDR3, as DNA: TGCGCCAGCAGCTTTTCTAGCGGGGGATACAGTGAGCAGTTCTTC. This translates into CASSFSSGGYSEQFF. Variable domain in full (rest from reference TRBV5-1 and TRBJ2-1): KAGVTQTPRYLIKTRGQQVTLSCSPISGHRSVSWYQQTPGQGLQFLFEYFSETQRNKGNFPGRFSGRQFSNSRSEMNVSTLELGDSALYLCASSFSSGGYSEQFFGPGTRLTVL.

This rearrangement joins TRBV5-1 to TRBJ2-5; 9 nucleotides line up with TRBD2. This CDR3 has 15 residues. V trimming: 0 bases; J trimming: 4 bases; junction bases outside the gene matches: 4. Germline CDR1 reads SGHRS; CDR2 reads YFSETQ. The CDR3 sequence: CASSLGVAGVETQYF. CDR3 DNA sequence: TGCGCCAGCAGCTTGGGGGTAGCGGGAGTAGAGACCCAGTACTTC.

This clonotype was counted at least ten times. The CDR3 region is CASSLGESFEQYF. For the CDR3, the DNA is TGTGCCAGCAGTTTAGGTGAGAGTTTCGAGCAGTACTTC. This chain links TRBV12-3 or TRBV12-4 with TRBJ2-7; D is uncertain. The CDR3 spans 13 residues. V shed 1 base and J shed 6 bases, with 10 bases lying between them.

This clonotype was detected many times. V gene TRBV20-1 combines with J gene TRBJ2-7, with 7 bases identical to TRBD2. In germline, CDR1 is DFQATT, CDR2 SNEGSKA (reference sequence). This CDR3 contains 16 residues. V trimming: 3 bases; J trimming: 1 base; junction bases outside the gene matches: 12. CDR3 amino acids: CSASGPSGRDSYEQYF. The CDR3, as DNA: TGCAGTGCTAGTGGCCCCTCAGGGAGGGATTCCTACGAGCAGTACTTC.

This clonotype was picked up many times. The chain employs TRBV7-9 and TRBJ1-4; the D gene is possibly TRBD1 (6 bases). V shed 5 bases and J shed 7 bases, with 11 bases lying between them. From germline, CDR1 is SEHNR and CDR2 FQNEAQ (reference sequence). CDR3 length: 13 amino acids. In DNA form, the CDR3 reads TGTGCCAGCAGCAGACTAGGGGGTGAAAAACTGTTTTTT. It specifies CASSRLGGEKLFF.

The sample holds many counts of this clonotype. This chain links TRBV12-3 or TRBV12-4 with TRBJ2-3; TRBD1 is a possible D gene (6 bases). V lost 5 bases, J lost 2 bases, and 14 bases lay in between. CDR3 length: 15 amino acids. As DNA, the CDR3 is TGTGCCAGCAGTATCTCAACAGGGTTCACAGATACGCAGTATTTT. Protein sequence: CASSISTGFTDTQYF.

This clonotype appeared a single time. Because the CDR3 is missing its conserved closing phenylalanine or tryptophan, this is likely a read error. J is TRBJ2-6 and V is TRBV6-1; weak D call: TRBD1 (6 bases). The V gene lost 6 bases and the J gene lost 1 base, with 10 bases spanning the gap. The CDR3 covers 15 residues. The germline V gene encodes CDR1 MNHNS and CDR2 SASEGT. The CDR3 bases are TGTGCCAGCAGGGAAACAGGGTCTGGGGCCAACGTCCTGACTTCC. Its translation is CASRETGSGANVLTS.

This clonotype appeared many times. The V and J genes are TRBV12-3 or TRBV12-4 and TRBJ2-5; 8 bases map to TRBD2. With 3 bases clipped from V and 3 bases from J, the junction kept 9 bases outside the gene matches. This CDR3 is 16 amino acids long. The CDR3 nucleotides are TGTGCCAGCAGTTTGACTCAAGCGGGGGAAGAAGAGACCCAGTACTTC. Protein sequence: CASSLTQAGEEETQYF.